The next 18 T cell receptor beta chains were all read from a single sample in a study of T cells in Graves' hyperthyroidism and ophthalmopathy. RNA transcripts gave rise to amplified TCR beta CDR3 regions. The study used the HTBI primer set for a first-round RT-PCR of the TCR CDR3. TCRdb ran MiXCR on the multiplex PCR reads and lists one entry per CDR3 protein. There are roughly 580,000 distinct CDR3 sequences in the sample; 40% to 55% occur only once, and nearly 8.5% lies in the top ten. The sample taken for sequencing was peripheral blood or thyroid tissue (not recorded which). These receptors were collected from a young woman with Graves' hyperthyroidism.

The chain carries TRBV20-1 and TRBJ2-7, with a possible D match to TRBD1 (6 bases). This CDR3 contains 10 residues. Per germline, CDR1 DFQATT and CDR2 SNEGSKA (reference sequence). V was cut by 5 bases and J by 7 bases, with 9 bases left in between. The CDR3 region has the DNA TGCAGTGCTGTCGACAGGGAGCAGTACTTC. This translates into CSAVDREQYF.

This clonotype was recorded at least ten times. V gene TRBV7-9 combines with J gene TRBJ1-1; D gene uncertain. The V and J ends lost 7 bases and 11 bases respectively, with 20 bases between them. This CDR3 has 13 residues. CDR1 and CDR2 from the germline V gene are SEHNR and FQNEAQ (reference sequence). The CDR3 DNA follows: TGTGCCAGCACGGGAGGTGGTACTTTAATGGCTTTCTTT. Protein product: CASTGGGTLMAFF.

The chain couples TRBV25-1 to TRBJ1-1, with 7 bases fitting TRBD1. V gave up 7 bases and J gave up 8 bases; unmatched junction bases: 7. The CDR3 is 12 residues long. Germline assignment: CDR1 MGHDK and CDR2 SYGVNS. The CDR3 here is CASMTGYGEAFF. CDR3 in DNA: TGTGCCAGCATGACAGGGTACGGCGAAGCTTTCTTT.

In regard to this clonotype: The junction and the germline gene differ at one end; a read error may be behind it. The V call is TRBV7-6, the J call TRBJ2-7; TRBD1 matches 9 bases. Germline V gene data show CDR1 as SGHVS and CDR2 as FNYEAQ. The CDR3 consists of 15 residues. The CDR3 sequence: CASSSPGTGLYGQYF. DNA of the CDR3: TGTGCCAGCTCATCGCCCGGGACAGGGCTTTACGGGCAGTACTTC.

This clonotype was detected ten times or more. The CDR3 loop reads CASLSGIKGYYTF. In DNA form, the CDR3 reads TGTGCCAGCCTGTCGGGAATCAAGGGCTACTACACCTTC. The V gene is TRBV25-1, the J gene TRBJ1-2, with D uncertain. CDR1 and CDR2 (germline): MGHDK, SYGVNS. V was shortened by 8 bases and J by 10 bases, with 20 bases between the two germline ends. The CDR3 sequence is 13 residues long.

This chain connects TRBV25-1 to TRBJ1-2, with D unclear. The V end lost 5 bases, the J end lost 5 bases, and 18 bases lay between the germline ends. Germline V gene data show CDR1 as MGHDK and CDR2 as SYGVNS. This CDR3 spans 15 amino acids. Here the CDR3 DNA reads TGTGCCAGCAGTAGGGTAGACATCGGGGAGTATGGCTACACCTTC. Its translation: CASSRVDIGEYGYTF.

This clonotype was detected many times. The gene calls are TRBV29-1 and TRBJ1-2, with unresolved D. V dropped 0 bases and J dropped 8 bases, with 13 bases sitting between them. Germline V gives CDR1 SQVTM, CDR2 ANQGSEA. This CDR3 has 13 residues. The CDR3 loop reads CSVEDGPERGYTF. The CDR3 DNA reads as TGCAGCGTTGAAGACGGGCCCGAGCGAGGCTACACCTTC.

This clonotype was detected a few times. The V gene is TRBV7-9, the J gene TRBJ2-7; the D gene could be TRBD1 or TRBD2 (5 bases each). The CDR3 is 12 amino acids. CDR1 and CDR2 (germline): SEHNR, FQNEAQ (reference sequence). With 8 bases removed from V and 2 bases from J, the gap between germline ends came to 10 bases. The CDR3 DNA follows: TGTGCCAGCCGGGGCACGGCCTACGAGCAGTACTTC. Protein sequence: CASRGTAYEQYF.

V usage is TRBV12-3 or TRBV12-4 and J usage is TRBJ2-7; perhaps TRBD1 as D (6 bases). The CDR3 runs to 14 residues. The V gene lost 3 bases and the J gene lost 1 base, with 10 bases spanning the gap. DNA of the CDR3: TGTGCCAGCAGTTTTTGGCAGGGGTCCTACGAGCAGTACTTC. Translated, it gives CASSFWQGSYEQYF.

The chain has TRBV4-3 and TRBJ2-5, with a weak D call TRBD2 (6 bases). The CDR3 is 15 amino acids. Deletions cut 0 bases from V and 4 bases from J, with 12 bases between. Germline CDR1 LGHNA, CDR2 YSLEER. Here the CDR3 DNA reads TGCGCCAGCAGCCAAGAGGGGACGGAGGGAGAGACCCAGTACTTC. The encoded protein is CASSQEGTEGETQYF.

The chain joins TRBV19 to TRBJ2-5; D call uncertain. Germline assignment: CDR1 LNHDA and CDR2 SQIVND (reference sequence). The CDR3 totals 13 residues. V was clipped by 4 bases and J by 2 bases, with 8 bases between them. The CDR3 is CASSNILQETQYF. The CDR3, as DNA: TGTGCCAGTAGTAACATATTGCAAGAGACCCAGTACTTC.

This clonotype was observed a few times. The chain is built from TRBV7-2 and TRBJ1-4, with 7 nucleotides matching TRBD1. Germline CDR1 reads SGHTA; CDR2 reads FQGNSA. J was trimmed by 4 bases and V by 5 bases; bases with no gene match: 7. This CDR3 is 15 amino acids long. The CDR3: CASSHRDSNNEKLFF. Written as DNA, the CDR3 is TGTGCCAGCAGCCACCGGGACAGCAATAATGAAAAACTGTTTTTT.

The chain joins TRBV2 to TRBJ1-2; 8 bases fit TRBD1. The CDR3 runs to 13 residues. Germline lookup yields CDR1 SNHLY and CDR2 FYNNEI. V was clipped by 6 bases and J by 7 bases; unmatched bases: 7. CDR3 nucleotide sequence: TGTGCCAGCAGGGTGGACAGGGTGGGTGGCTACACCTTC. Residues: CASRVDRVGGYTF.

The chain is built from TRBV20-1 and TRBJ1-6; 7 nucleotides match TRBD1. Germline trimming cut 2 bases from V and 7 bases from J; bases unmatched to any gene: 11. The V gene's germline CDR1 is DFQATT and CDR2 SNEGSKA (reference sequence). This CDR3 comprises 16 residues. CDR3 coding DNA: TGCAGTGCTAGAATTTCGACAGGGTGGAACAATTCACCCCTCCACTTT. Translating gives CSARISTGWNNSPLHF.

This clonotype was seen once. CDR3 residues: CARTGEGYTF. The CDR3 DNA sequence: TGTGCTAGGACAGGGGAAGGCTACACCTTC. This chain links TRBV24-1 with TRBJ1-2; TRBD1 matches 9 bases. Germline CDR1 is KGHDR and CDR2 is SFDVKD. The CDR3 covers 10 residues.

A note on this clonotype: A much larger clone differs by one base, so this may be a read error. The rearrangement links TRBV7-3 to TRBJ2-5; the D is unclear. This CDR3 region has 10 residues. The V end lost 6 bases, the J end lost 13 bases, and 12 bases lay between the germline ends. The germline V gene encodes CDR1 SGHTA and CDR2 FQGTGA. CDR3 region: CASRRRPRYF. The CDR3, as DNA: TGTGCCAGCAGACGGCGGCCGAGGTACTTC.

Notes on this clonotype: At one end, the junction sequence differs from germline, possibly due to a read error. The chain employs TRBV7-9 and TRBJ1-4; D unclear. Germline V lookup: CDR1 SEHNR, CDR2 FQNEAQ (reference sequence). The CDR3 extends over 13 amino acids. The CDR3 sequence: CASSLASGEKLVF. CDR3 DNA sequence: TGTGCCAGCAGCTTAGCGTCGGGAGAAAAACTGGTTTTT.

This clonotype came up once. The chain uses TRBV29-1 and TRBJ1-1, with TRBD1 as a possible D gene (5 bases). Germline V CDR1 and CDR2: SQVTM, ANQGSEA. The CDR3 is made up of 12 amino acids. V lost 8 bases and J 5 bases, leaving 15 bases between the germline ends. The CDR3 region is CSRPGGGTEAFF. In nucleotides, the CDR3 is TGCAGCCGTCCCGGGGGGGGGACTGAAGCTTTCTTT.